A single T cell receptor (beta chain) is shown here with its context. Sequencing used immunoSEQ multiplex PCR; TCRdb keeps in-frame clones, though not all of them. This sample has 55,000 to 70,000 clones, with approximately 80% found just once. These data are taken from a study of OX40 agonist ivuxolimab in advanced cancers. The CDR3 extends over 14 amino acids. Germline CDR1 reads SGHNT; CDR2 reads YENEEA. Trimming removed 8 bases from V and 4 bases from J, with 18 bases in between. The sequence came from an adult with an advanced solid tumor such as melanoma, head and neck, liver or kidney cancer. The sample consisted of CD4+ or CD8+ T cells sorted from blood, taken in a trial of the OX40 agonist ivuxolimab. The J gene is TRBJ2-7, the V gene TRBV11-3; perhaps TRBD2 as D (7 bases). The CDR3 DNA reads as TGTGCCAGCTCCCGGGGGGCGGGAAGTTACGAGCAGTACTTC. Encoded protein: CASSRGAGSYEQYF.